This T cell receptor (beta chain) was retrieved from a study of blood T cell repertoires in COVID-19. Study-wide context: T cells, B-cell-depleted T cells, or PBMCs supplied cDNA or gDNA.

Original processing methods: Estimation of nucleated cell counts was performed using reference gene primer amplification. The protocol was immunoSEQ multiplex PCR, while the TCRdb copy is restricted to in-frame clones and leaves out a portion. V and J calls and clone size are as listed in that table; D and trimming were resolved from the DNA. The sample contains about 130,000 clones, around four fifths of which appear only once. V dropped 2 bases and J dropped 6; count of bases not matched to a gene: 0. The CDR3 totals 12 residues. Sample: peripheral blood. The chain employs TRBV12-3 or TRBV12-4 and TRBJ1-2, with 7 bases fitting TRBD1. The receptor was isolated from a man aged 40-49 years with active or convalescent COVID-19. The CDR3 DNA is TGTGCCAGCAGTTTACAGGGGGATGGCTACACCTTC. Protein product: CASSLQGDGYTF.